This TCR beta chain came from a study of blood T cells in healthy people across ages. The CDR3 extends over 12 amino acids. The germline CDR1 and CDR2 sequences are SGHRS and YFSETQ. V was clipped by 4 bases and J by 10 bases, with 12 bases between them. Concerning this clonotype itself: No antigen is known for it.

Study-wide results and caveats: Changes seen in expanded clonotypes were possibly confounded by donor CMV status left unknown. Diversity figures derived from one million T cells were judged to underestimate the true value. Long-lived donors had more naive CD4+ cells and higher diversity than aged donors.

Through a sample-barcoded 5' primer and a J-beta primer mix, a second PCR was run for roughly 6 to 11 cycles. Each CDR3 protein gets one entry after TCRdb re-called the 5' RACE reads with MiXCR. This table holds roughly 2 million distinct CDR3 sequences, roughly 52% found once. The source of this sequence is a woman between 40 and 55 years old in good health. V is TRBV5-1 and J is TRBJ2-1, with D maybe TRBD2 (5 bases). Sequenced material: blood. The CDR3 sequence: CASSPLAREQFF. CDR3 DNA: TGCGCCAGCAGCCCCCTAGCTAGGGAGCAGTTCTTC.